The rows below give T cell receptor beta chains drawn from one sample of a study of shared clonotypes between healthy human individuals. Using immunoSEQ multiplex PCR, the repertoire was profiled, and TCRdb retains in-frame clones only, with some absent. The repertoire holds about 690,000 clones, with about 92% as singletons. Sequenced input: memory CD8+ T cells from PBMCs. These receptors originate from a man between 18 and 35 years old in good health. Some clones in this sample may be carry-over from other donors' samples. CDR3s include the opening cysteine and the closing phenylalanine or tryptophan. D genes are given only for firm matches. Some rows have no size entry. The others give once, few or many, or a class for an expanded clone.

V gene: TRBV2
J gene: TRBJ2-3
clone size: -
D gene: TRBD2
CDR3 DNA: TGTGCCAGCAGTGAGGGACTAGCGGGTGCTAGCACAGATACGCAGTATTTT
CDR3 protein: CASSEGLAGASTDTQYF

V gene: TRBV5-1
J gene: TRBJ2-3
clone size: few
D gene: -
CDR3 DNA: TGCGCCAGCAGCTTGGAGGAGGGAGGCGCAGGCACAGATACGCAGTATTTT
CDR3 protein: CASSLEEGGAGTDTQYF

V gene: TRBV2
J gene: TRBJ2-7
clone size: once
D gene: TRBD2
CDR3 DNA: TGTGCCAGCAGTGAAGTTAGGGGACTAGCGTCGAGCTCCTACGAGCAGTACTTC
CDR3 protein: CASSEVRGLASSSYEQYF

V gene: TRBV6-1
J gene: TRBJ2-3
clone size: -
D gene: -
CDR3 DNA: TGTGCCAGCAGTGAATGGGCAGATACGCAGTATTTT
CDR3 protein: CASSEWADTQYF

V gene: TRBV28
J gene: TRBJ2-7
clone size: -
D gene: -
CDR3 DNA: TGTGCCAGCAGTTTAACTACCGGGACACCTTCCATTCCCTACGAGCAGTACTTC
CDR3 protein: CASSLTTGTPSIPYEQYF

V gene: TRBV19
J gene: TRBJ2-7
clone size: -
D gene: -
CDR3 DNA: TGTGCCAGTAGGGTCCGAGGGACTGTGACCTACGAGCAGTACTTC
CDR3 protein: CASRVRGTVTYEQYF

V gene: TRBV11-2
J gene: TRBJ2-1
clone size: -
D gene: TRBD2
CDR3 DNA: TGTGCCAGCAGCTCAATAGATTACGCGATAGCGGGATATAGCGAGCAGTTCTTC
CDR3 protein: CASSSIDYAIAGYSEQFF

V gene: TRBV28
J gene: TRBJ1-2
clone size: -
D gene: -
CDR3 DNA: TGTGCCAGCAGTCCCGCCGGGACCTCAGCGGCTGGGTATGGCTACACCTTC
CDR3 protein: CASSPAGTSAAGYGYTF

V gene: TRBV9
J gene: TRBJ2-3
clone size: -
D gene: TRBD2
CDR3 DNA: TGTGCCAGCAGCGTAGTGGCTAGCGGGAGTACAGATACGCAGTATTTT
CDR3 protein: CASSVVASGSTDTQYF

V gene: TRBV21-1
J gene: TRBJ2-5
clone size: -
D gene: -
CDR3 DNA: TGTGCCAGCAGCAAAGGTTCTAGCGGGAGGGAAGAGACCCAGTACTTC
CDR3 protein: CASSKGSSGREETQYF

V gene: TRBV7-2
J gene: TRBJ2-5
clone size: -
D gene: -
CDR3 DNA: TGTGCCAGCAGCCGCGGGACAGAGGGTAGGGGGGAGACCCAGTACTTC
CDR3 protein: CASSRGTEGRGETQYF

V gene: TRBV27
J gene: TRBJ1-2
clone size: -
D gene: -
CDR3 DNA: TGTGCCAGCAGTTTCACGGGGGCGCGATCTGGCTACACCTTC
CDR3 protein: CASSFTGARSGYTF

V gene: TRBV29-1
J gene: TRBJ2-7
clone size: -
D gene: -
CDR3 DNA: TGCAGCGTAACAGGTTCCTACGAGCAGTACTTC
CDR3 protein: CSVTGSYEQYF

V gene: TRBV27
J gene: TRBJ2-3
clone size: once
D gene: -
CDR3 DNA: TGTGCCAGCAGCTCGGGACTCGAAAGGGATACGCAGTATTTT
CDR3 protein: CASSSGLERDTQYF

V gene: TRBV11-1
J gene: TRBJ2-3
clone size: once
D gene: -
CDR3 DNA: TGTGCCAGCAGCCGCACCGAGCGGGCTCACACAGATACGCAGTATTTT
CDR3 protein: CASSRTERAHTDTQYF

V gene: TRBV7-3
J gene: TRBJ2-5
clone size: -
D gene: TRBD1
CDR3 DNA: TGTGCCAGCAGCTCCACAGGGGGCGCGGGAGAGACCCAGTACTTC
CDR3 protein: CASSSTGGAGETQYF

V gene: TRBV27
J gene: TRBJ2-3
clone size: once
D gene: TRBD1
CDR3 DNA: TGTGCCAGCAGTTACGGACAGGCGCAGTATTTT
CDR3 protein: CASSYGQAQYF

V gene: TRBV6-5
J gene: TRBJ2-2
clone size: -
D gene: -
CDR3 DNA: TGTGCCAGCAGAACGGGTAGGGGCAACACCGGGGAGCTGTTTTTT
CDR3 protein: CASRTGRGNTGELFF

V gene: TRBV4-1
J gene: TRBJ2-1
clone size: -
D gene: -
CDR3 DNA: TGCGCCAGCAGCCAAGATAGAAGGCATGAGCAGTTCTTC
CDR3 protein: CASSQDRRHEQFF

V gene: TRBV10-2
J gene: TRBJ2-1
clone size: -
D gene: TRBD2
CDR3 DNA: TGCGCCAGCATCTCCGGACTAGCGGGGGCCTCCTACAATGAGCAGTTCTTC
CDR3 protein: CASISGLAGASYNEQFF

V gene: TRBV29-1
J gene: TRBJ2-7
clone size: -
D gene: -
CDR3 DNA: TGCAGCGTTGAAGATGGGGTGGCGATGGAGCAGTACTTC
CDR3 protein: CSVEDGVAMEQYF

V gene: TRBV7-9
J gene: TRBJ2-7
clone size: -
D gene: -
CDR3 DNA: TGTGCCAGCAGCTTTATGAGTTACGAGCAGTACTTC
CDR3 protein: CASSFMSYEQYF

V gene: TRBV28
J gene: TRBJ2-1
clone size: -
D gene: TRBD2
CDR3 DNA: TGTGCCAGCAGCCGTCGATTAGCGGGAGCAGACGAGCAGTTCTTC
CDR3 protein: CASSRRLAGADEQFF

V gene: TRBV28
J gene: TRBJ1-1
clone size: few
D gene: TRBD1
CDR3 DNA: TGTGCCAGCAGTTTTCCCGGGACAGGGCCTGAAGCTTTCTTT
CDR3 protein: CASSFPGTGPEAFF

V gene: TRBV28
J gene: TRBJ2-7
clone size: once
D gene: -
CDR3 DNA: TGTGCCAGCAGTGACCCAGCGGTCCCAGTCGAGCAGTACTTC
CDR3 protein: CASSDPAVPVEQYF

V gene: TRBV19
J gene: TRBJ1-2
clone size: -
D gene: TRBD1
CDR3 DNA: TGTGCCAGTAGTATTCGGTCAGGGGGCAGCGCTCTTATGTGGGGCTACACCTTC
CDR3 protein: CASSIRSGGSALMWGYTF